One sample yielded the 20 T cell receptor beta chains listed below, sequenced in a study of response to subunit inactivated influenza vaccine. TCRdb analysed the RT-PCR reads with MiXCR anew, one entry per CDR3 protein. The sample consists of about 540,000 distinct CDR3 sequences, 12% to 15% of them appearing once. The sample here was PBMCs from blood, taken about 13 days after vaccination. The source is a man aged 45-65 years who received an inactivated influenza vaccine.

This clonotype was seen a few times. CDR3 DNA sequence: TGCAGTGCTACTGACAACTATCAGCCCCAGCATTTT. Encoded protein: CSATDNYQPQHF. The chain has TRBV20-1 and TRBJ1-5; D not certain. Germline V gives CDR1 DFQATT, CDR2 SNEGSKA (reference sequence). The CDR3 spans 12 residues. Deletions cut 4 bases from V and 5 bases from J, with 9 bases between.

This clonotype has more than one count but fewer than ten. V is TRBV7-9 and J is TRBJ2-7; TRBD1 agrees at 7 bases. V shed 3 bases, J shed 5 bases, and the junction held 4 bases outside the gene matches. CDR1 is SEHNR, CDR2 FQNEAQ, per germline (reference sequence). This CDR3 has 13 amino acids. DNA of the CDR3: TGTGCCAGCAGCTTCAGGGGGTTCAACGAGCAGTACTTC. This translates into CASSFRGFNEQYF.

The chain carries TRBV18 and TRBJ2-2, with 9 nucleotides matching TRBD1. V lost 3 bases, J lost 2 bases, and 10 bases stayed unmatched. The CDR3 covers 18 residues. The germline CDR1 and CDR2 sequences are KGHSH and LQKENI. This CDR3 is CASSPIVPGQGNTGELFF. In nucleotides, the CDR3 is TGTGCCAGCTCACCGATTGTCCCGGGACAGGGTAACACCGGGGAGCTGTTTTTT.

V and J are TRBV12-3 or TRBV12-4 and TRBJ2-2; D is undetermined. The CDR3 consists of 11 residues. V was cut by 4 bases and J by 7 bases, with 4 bases left in between. CDR3 sequence: CASSWVGELFF. CDR3 coding DNA: TGTGCCAGCAGTTGGGTCGGGGAGCTGTTTTTT.

This chain uses TRBV29-1 with TRBJ2-3; 13 bases map to TRBD2. The CDR3 covers 14 residues. J gave up 5 bases and V 5 bases, and 4 bases lay outside the gene matches. The germline V gene encodes CDR1 SQVTM and CDR2 ANQGSEA. CDR3 DNA sequence: TGCAGCGTTCCACTAGCGGGAGGGAAAGATACGCAGTATTTT. This encodes CSVPLAGGKDTQYF.

In this sample, this clonotype turned up a few times. The CDR3 reads CASSEKREMAEQFF. For the CDR3, the DNA is TGTGCCAGCAGTGAGAAGCGGGAGATGGCTGAGCAGTTCTTC. J is TRBJ2-1 and V is TRBV2, with 8 bases aligning to TRBD2. The V gene's germline CDR1 is SNHLY and CDR2 FYNNEI. V shed 3 bases and J 9 bases; nucleotides not matched to a gene: 7. The CDR3 totals 14 residues.

The V and J genes are TRBV4-3 and TRBJ2-2, with D possibly matching TRBD2 (7 bases). The CDR3 is 17 amino acids. CDR1 and CDR2 (germline): LGHNA, YSLEER. Trimming removed 1 base from V and 4 bases from J, with 16 bases in between. The CDR3: CASSQGGGTWGTGELFF. The CDR3 bases are TGCGCCAGCAGCCAAGGGGGGGGCACTTGGGGCACCGGGGAGCTGTTTTTT.

The J gene is TRBJ2-4, the V gene TRBV19; 12 bases are a match to TRBD2. Looked up from germline, CDR1 is LNHDA and CDR2 is SQIVND (reference sequence). Trimming took 5 bases from V and 2 from J; bases not matched to a gene: 7. CDR3 length: 17 amino acids. CDR3 region: CASSLQTSGGTKNIQYF. CDR3 nucleotide sequence: TGTGCCAGTAGTCTCCAGACTAGCGGGGGCACCAAAAACATTCAGTACTTC.

This clonotype showed up just a few times. V is TRBV4-2 and J is TRBJ1-6; D remains unclear. The CDR3 loop spans 16 amino acids. V dropped 1 base and J dropped 4 bases, with 11 bases sitting between them. CDR1 is LGHNA and CDR2 is YNFKEQ in the germline V gene. As DNA, the CDR3 is TGTGCCAGCAGCCAAGTCGCCGAGATTTATAATTCACCCCTCCACTTT. Protein product: CASSQVAEIYNSPLHF.

This clonotype was seen a handful of times. The rearrangement joins TRBV29-1 to TRBJ2-7, with 7 bases aligning to TRBD1. V lost 7 bases and J lost 2; bases outside the gene matches: 8. The length of the CDR3 is 13 residues. The germline gives CDR1 SQVTM, CDR2 ANQGSEA. CDR3 region: CSALWDSTYEQYF. In DNA form, the CDR3 reads TGCAGCGCCCTCTGGGACAGTACCTACGAGCAGTACTTC.

This clonotype came up many times. The V call is TRBV4-3, the J call TRBJ2-6; no clear D gene. Per the germline V gene, CDR1 is LGHNA and CDR2 is YSLEER. The CDR3 length is 15 residues. V was trimmed by 0 bases and J by 4 bases, leaving 7 bases between them. CDR3: CASSQDETGANVLTF. CDR3 sequence (DNA): TGCGCCAGCAGCCAAGATGAGACAGGGGCCAACGTCCTGACTTTC.

The chain couples TRBV18 to TRBJ2-1; 7 bases match TRBD2. The CDR3 extends over 17 amino acids. With V trimmed by 3 bases and J by 0 bases, 8 bases remained unmatched. Per the germline V gene, CDR1 is KGHSH and CDR2 is LQKENI. CDR3 protein: CASSPTGLAASYNEQFF. In DNA form, the CDR3 reads TGTGCCAGCTCACCGACCGGTCTAGCGGCCTCCTACAATGAGCAGTTCTTC.

This clonotype was counted between two and nine times. The gene calls are TRBV24-1 and TRBJ2-5, with 10 nucleotides matching TRBD2. The germline V gene has CDR1 KGHDR and CDR2 SFDVKD. J lost 3 bases, V lost 3 bases, and 6 bases had no gene match. The CDR3 has 16 amino acids. Here the CDR3 reads CATSDILAGGKETQYF. As DNA, the CDR3 is TGTGCCACCAGTGATATTTTAGCGGGGGGCAAAGAGACCCAGTACTTC.

This clonotype was recorded a few times. The chain joins TRBV5-6 to TRBJ2-5; TRBD1 matches at 8 bases. The CDR3 runs to 15 residues. V was pared by 3 bases and J by 4 bases, with 8 bases of the junction left unmatched. CDR1 and CDR2 from the germline V gene are SGHDT and YYEEEE. Here the CDR3 DNA reads TGTGCCAGCAGCTCAATGGACAGGGACGGAGAGACCCAGTACTTC. The encoded protein is CASSSMDRDGETQYF.

The gene calls are TRBV15 and TRBJ1-4; tentative D call: TRBD1 (5 bases). The V end lost 5 bases, the J end lost 15 bases, and 16 bases lay between the germline ends. CDR3 length: 12 amino acids. CDR1 and CDR2 (germline): LNHNV, YYDKDF (reference sequence). CDR3 loop: CATSWGEGRLFF. Written as DNA, the CDR3 is TGTGCCACCAGCTGGGGGGAGGGCCGGTTGTTTTTT.

This clonotype was seen repeatedly, ten times or more. The V and J genes are TRBV30 and TRBJ1-1; D is unclear. The CDR3 length is 12 residues. CDR1 and CDR2 (germline): GTSNPN, SVGIG (reference sequence). V lost 2 bases and J lost 4, with 8 bases in between. DNA for the CDR3: TGTGCCTGGAGTACCCCGGGCACTGAAGCTTTCTTT. Translating gives CAWSTPGTEAFF.

The chain joins TRBV30 to TRBJ2-1; D is unresolved. This CDR3 comprises 13 residues. V shed 0 bases and J shed 10 bases, with 13 bases lying between them. Germline V gene sequence: CDR1 GTSNPN, CDR2 SVGIG (reference sequence). The CDR3 nucleotides are TGTGCCTGGAGTGTAGCGCTCGTAGGGGAGCAGTTCTTC. This codes for CAWSVALVGEQFF.

This clonotype was seen only a few times. This chain connects TRBV6-1 to TRBJ2-2; D is ambiguous. V lost 3 bases to trimming and J lost 0 bases, with 8 bases between them. Per germline, CDR1 MNHNS and CDR2 SASEGT. The CDR3 length is 15 residues. CDR3 protein: CASSDPFANTGELFF. CDR3 coding DNA: TGTGCCAGCAGTGACCCGTTCGCGAACACCGGGGAGCTGTTTTTT.

This chain uses TRBV29-1 with TRBJ2-5, with D possibly matching TRBD1 (5 bases). The length of the CDR3 is 14 residues. Deletions cut 3 bases from V and 0 bases from J, with 11 bases between. Germline values: CDR1 SQVTM, CDR2 ANQGSEA. The CDR3 here is CSVDRQGNQETQYF. CDR3 bases: TGCAGCGTTGATCGGCAGGGAAACCAAGAGACCCAGTACTTC.

The sample holds a few counts of this clonotype. This chain joins TRBV4-3 and TRBJ2-2, with 8 positions matching TRBD1. The germline gives CDR1 LGHNA, CDR2 YSLEER. CDR3 length: 13 amino acids. J lost 4 bases, V lost 9 bases, and 4 bases had no gene match. CDR3 in DNA: TGCGCCAGTGGACAGGGAGTCACCGGGGAGCTGTTTTTT. This encodes CASGQGVTGELFF.